This TCR beta chain appears in the sequencing data of a study of shared clonotypes between healthy human individuals. Assay: immunoSEQ multiplex PCR; the TCRdb copy retains only in-frame clones and omits some. The sample yields over 300,000 clones, around 87% seen once. Study-level points and caveats: Generation probabilities of non-shared clonotypes were lower (relative to those shared by all four donors). An expected dependence of interdonor clonotype sharing on sequencing depth was noted.

Comment on this clone: Its antigen is undetermined.

The sample consisted of memory CD8+ T cells sorted from blood. Subset specified: CD45RO+ cells pooled with CCR7-negative TemRA cells. This sequence was found in a man younger than 35 in good health.

This CDR3 reads CASRGDSYEQYF. For the CDR3, the DNA is TGTGCCAGCAGAGGTGACTCCTACGAGCAGTACTTC. This rearrangement joins TRBV28 to TRBJ2-7, with D unresolved. Germline V CDR1 and CDR2: MDHEN, SYDVKM. V was cut by 6 bases and J by 0 bases, with 6 bases left in between. CDR3 length: 12 residues.